These 17 T cell receptor beta chains were sequenced from one sample in a study of CXCR3 chemokines and chemotherapy response in bladder cancer. TCRdb called the PCR reads again in MiXCR, with one record for every CDR3 protein. The table shows around 13,000 distinct CDR3 sequences, with 9.5% to 15% occurring only once. The biological material was taken from a patient whose treatment included neoadjuvant chemotherapy. Receptors were obtained from a human donor with bladder cancer that did not respond to neoadjuvant chemotherapy.

Regarding this clonotype: The junction differs from germline at one of its ends, possibly a read error. The J gene is TRBJ2-5, the V gene TRBV6-5; the D is unclear. The CDR3 has 14 residues. CDR1 and CDR2 (germline): MNHEY, SVGAGI. CDR3 DNA sequence: TGTGCCAGCAGACCTACGTGGAACCAGGAGACCCAGTACTTC. It codes for CASRPTWNQETQYF.

This clonotype was recorded at least ten times. The J gene is TRBJ1-4, the V gene TRBV6-1; D ambiguous. CDR1 is MNHNS, CDR2 SASEGT, per germline. The CDR3 covers 15 residues. Trimming pared 2 bases from V and 3 bases from J, leaving 10 bases between. The CDR3 reads CASSEPGNANEKLFF. The CDR3 DNA sequence: TGTGCCAGCAGTGAACCCGGGAATGCTAATGAAAAACTGTTTTTT.

This clonotype was counted at least ten times. This chain links TRBV6-6 with TRBJ2-7, with 9 bases lining up with TRBD2. CDR1 MNHNY and CDR2 SVGAGI come from the germline V gene (reference sequence). The CDR3 is made up of 12 amino acids. Trimming took 10 bases from V and 5 from J; bases not matched to a gene: 6. As DNA, the CDR3 is TGTGCCACCGAGCGGGGGGTCGACGAGCAGTACTTC. Translated: CATERGVDEQYF.

This clonotype came up once. The J gene is TRBJ1-1, the V gene TRBV18; D unresolved. V lost 2 bases and J lost 2, with 15 bases in between. CDR1 is KGHSH and CDR2 is LQKENI in the germline V gene. The CDR3 is made up of 16 amino acids. This CDR3 reads CASSPALDGSNTEAFF. For the CDR3, the DNA is TGTGCCAGCTCACCAGCACTAGACGGCTCAAACACTGAAGCTTTCTTT.

The sample holds many counts of this clonotype. The chain joins TRBV6-5 to TRBJ2-7; 9 positions agree with TRBD1. CDR1 and CDR2 from the germline V gene are MNHEY and SVGAGI. V shed 4 bases, J shed 0 bases, and the junction held 4 bases outside the gene matches. This CDR3 is built from 15 residues. This chain's CDR3 is CASSWDRESSYEQYF. The CDR3, as DNA: TGTGCCAGCAGTTGGGACAGGGAGAGCTCCTACGAGCAGTACTTC.

This clonotype occurred many times. The rearrangement uses TRBV6-5 and TRBJ2-3; 8 bases match TRBD1. Trimming at V came to 7 bases and at J to 3 bases, leaving 6 bases not matched to a gene. Germline loops: CDR1 MNHEY, CDR2 SVGAGI. The CDR3 consists of 14 residues. This CDR3 is CASKLGQGTDTQYF. The CDR3 bases are TGTGCCAGCAAGCTAGGACAGGGAACAGATACGCAGTATTTT.

V usage is TRBV30 and J usage is TRBJ1-1, with a weak D call TRBD1 (5 bases). Trimming removed 8 bases at V and 1 base at J, with 20 bases between. CDR3 length: 15 amino acids. The germline gives CDR1 GTSNPN, CDR2 SVGIG (reference sequence). This CDR3 is CARNPGPPGNTEAFF. CDR3 sequence (DNA): TGTGCCCGTAACCCGGGACCTCCCGGGAACACTGAAGCTTTCTTT.

This clonotype showed up many times. The V and J genes are TRBV11-1 and TRBJ2-3; 10 nucleotides match TRBD2. Trimming removed 4 bases from V and 2 bases from J; junction bases left unmatched: 6. In germline, CDR1 is SGHAT, CDR2 FQDESV (reference sequence). The CDR3 has 16 residues. CDR3: CASSSGLASNTDTQYF. The CDR3 nucleotides are TGTGCCAGCAGCTCGGGACTAGCGAGTAACACAGATACGCAGTATTTT.

This clonotype occurred many times. The V gene is TRBV6-2 or TRBV6-3, the J gene TRBJ2-2; a possible D gene is TRBD2 (6 bases). V was trimmed by 7 bases and J by 8 bases, leaving 20 bases between them. Germline V gives CDR1 MNHEY, CDR2 SVGEGT. The CDR3 length is 15 residues. CDR3 coding DNA: TGTGCCAGCATCTCGGGACTCCAAGGATTGGGGGAGCTGTTTTTT. It encodes CASISGLQGLGELFF.

This clonotype has ten or more counts. V usage is TRBV30 and J usage is TRBJ2-6; D unresolved. V was cut by 7 bases and J by 0 bases, with 13 bases left in between. Germline V gives CDR1 GTSNPN, CDR2 SVGIG (reference sequence). The CDR3 contains 15 residues. CDR3 protein: CASAEQSSGANVLTF. The CDR3 DNA follows: TGTGCCTCCGCCGAACAGAGCTCTGGGGCCAACGTCCTGACTTTC.

Regarding this clonotype: It differs at one base from a far larger clone, so likely a read error. This chain joins TRBV6-6 and TRBJ2-6; weak D call: TRBD1 (5 bases). The CDR3 contains 16 residues. Germline CDR1 MNHNY, CDR2 SVGAGI (reference sequence). The CDR3 is CANSYRTLSGANVLTF. The DNA for the CDR3 is TGTGCCAACAGTTATCGGACACTCTCTGGGGCCAACGTCCTGACTTTC.

The rearrangement links TRBV5-4 to TRBJ2-3, with 9 positions matching TRBD2. Germline values: CDR1 SGHNT, CDR2 YYREEE (reference sequence). With V trimmed by 0 bases and J by 6 bases, 5 bases remained unmatched. The CDR3 consists of 15 residues. This CDR3 reads CASSLVREGRDTQYF. The DNA for the CDR3 is TGTGCCAGCAGCTTGGTGCGGGAGGGGAGGGATACGCAGTATTTT.

Sample share makes this clonotype medium-sized. The chain combines TRBV19 with TRBJ2-1; D ambiguous. Germline V lookup: CDR1 LNHDA, CDR2 SQIVND (reference sequence). Trimming took off 5 bases at V and 10 bases at J, with 15 bases between the two ends. CDR3 size: 13 residues. The CDR3 reads CASSPRTAMEQFF. Written as DNA, the CDR3 is TGTGCCAGTAGTCCCCGGACGGCTATGGAGCAGTTCTTC. Filled out from reference TRBV19 and TRBJ2-1, the complete variable domain reads DGGITQSPKYLFRKEGQNVTLSCEQNLNHDAMYWYRQDPGQGLRLIYYSQIVNDFQKGDIAEGYSVSREKKESFPLTVTSAQKNPTAFYLCASSPRTAMEQFFGPGTRLTVL.

This clonotype was seen at least ten times. The CDR3 here is CASSPGSDREGETQYF. CDR3 nucleotides: TGTGCCAGTAGTCCCGGGTCGGACAGGGAGGGAGAGACCCAGTACTTC. The rearrangement joins TRBV19 to TRBJ2-5; possible D gene TRBD1, 8 bases. CDR3 length: 16 amino acids. Germline V lookup: CDR1 LNHDA, CDR2 SQIVND (reference sequence). V lost 5 bases, J lost 4 bases, and 20 bases lay in between.

By share of the sample, this clonotype is medium-sized. J is TRBJ2-2 and V is TRBV27; 7 bases map to TRBD2. Germline CDR1 reads MNHEY; CDR2 reads SMNVEV (reference sequence). The ends lost 3 bases at V and 7 bases at J; junction bases unmatched: 5. The CDR3 is 14 residues long. Here the CDR3 reads CASSFREVVGELFF. Written as DNA, the CDR3 is TGTGCCAGCAGTTTTCGGGAGGTGGTCGGGGAGCTGTTTTTT.

The genes are TRBV6-2 or TRBV6-3 and TRBJ1-2; the match to TRBD1 covers 7 bases. This CDR3 has 13 residues. With 4 bases clipped from V and 8 bases from J, the junction kept 7 bases outside the gene matches. CDR1 is MNHEY, CDR2 SVGEGT, per germline. CDR3 protein: CASSSRQGEGYTF. The DNA of the CDR3 is TGTGCCAGCAGTTCCCGACAGGGAGAGGGCTACACCTTC.

This rearrangement joins TRBV10-3 to TRBJ1-1; TRBD1 aligns across 8 bases. Germline V lookup: CDR1 ENHRY, CDR2 SYGVKD. The CDR3 runs 14 residues. The V gene end was trimmed by 7 bases and the J gene end by 6 bases; junction bases not matched to a gene: 10. For the CDR3, the DNA is TGTGCCATCAAGGGACAGGTCTCCGACGCTGAAGCTTTCTTT. Translated, it gives CAIKGQVSDAEAFF.